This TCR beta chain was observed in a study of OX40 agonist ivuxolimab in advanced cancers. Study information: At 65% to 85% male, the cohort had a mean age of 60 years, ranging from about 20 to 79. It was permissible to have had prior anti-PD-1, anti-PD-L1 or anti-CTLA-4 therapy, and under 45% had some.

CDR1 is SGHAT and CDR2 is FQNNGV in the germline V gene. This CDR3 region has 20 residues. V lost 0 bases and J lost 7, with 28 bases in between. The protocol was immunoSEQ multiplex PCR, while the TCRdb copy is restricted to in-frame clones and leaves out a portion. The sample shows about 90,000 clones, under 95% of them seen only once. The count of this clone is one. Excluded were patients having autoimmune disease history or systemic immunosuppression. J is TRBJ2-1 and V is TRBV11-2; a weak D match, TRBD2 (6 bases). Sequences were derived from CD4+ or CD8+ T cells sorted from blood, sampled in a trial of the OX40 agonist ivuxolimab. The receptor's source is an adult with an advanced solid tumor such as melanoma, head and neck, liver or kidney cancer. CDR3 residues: CASSLDQFVAGSTRRNEQFF. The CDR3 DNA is TGTGCCAGCAGCTTAGATCAATTTGTGGCGGGGTCAACGAGGAGAAATGAGCAGTTCTTC.